This T cell receptor (beta chain) appears in the sequencing data of a study of blood T cell repertoires in COVID-19. Across the study: Acute and convalescent COVID-19 samples came from the United States, Italy and Spain.

This clone was seen a few times. Trimming left V 2 bases short and J 4 bases short, with 9 bases between. Germline CDR1 reads SGHTA; CDR2 reads FQGNSA. The CDR3 length is 13 residues. Per the original methods: Scientists estimated how many nucleated cells there were by amplifying reference gene primers. Clones were read by immunoSEQ multiplex PCR, and TCRdb kept only the in-frame ones, dropping some. V and J calls and clone size are copied from that table; D and trimming were computed from the DNA. This sample has under 200,000 clones, with approximately 81% found just once. This rearrangement joins TRBV7-2 to TRBJ2-7; unclear D gene. Sequencing was performed on peripheral blood. This clonotype originated in a woman aged 80 or over with acute or convalescent COVID-19. CDR3 protein: CASSLLGLYEQYF. The CDR3 coding sequence is TGTGCCAGCAGCTTATTGGGCCTATACGAGCAGTACTTC.